The clone carrying this T cell receptor beta chain was counted a single time. This CDR3 is built from 16 residues. Germline-derived CDR1 and CDR2 are LNHDA and SQIVND (reference sequence). The junction had 8 bases not matched to a gene; V was cut back by 6 bases and J by 6 bases. The sample belongs to a study of technical replicates of blood from a few donors. TCRdb's table, derived via immunoSEQ multiplex PCR, lists solely in-frame clones and lacks some. This sample has 80,000 to 100,000 clones, with 95% to 96% found just once. The sequencing sample was made of T cells isolated from PBMCs. The chain combines TRBV19 with TRBJ2-3; 14 bases agree with TRBD2. This TCR was recovered from a human donor in good health. The CDR3 reads CASSPGTSGRADTQYF. The CDR3 DNA reads as TGTGCCAGTAGCCCCGGGACTAGCGGGAGAGCTGATACGCAGTATTTT.